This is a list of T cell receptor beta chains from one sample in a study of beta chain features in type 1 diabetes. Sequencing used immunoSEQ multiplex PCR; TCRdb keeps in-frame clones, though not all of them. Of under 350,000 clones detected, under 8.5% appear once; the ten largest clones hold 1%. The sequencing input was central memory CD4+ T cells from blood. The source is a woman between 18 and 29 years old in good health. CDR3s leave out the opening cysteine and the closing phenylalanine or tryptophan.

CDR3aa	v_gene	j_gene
ASSIRDSFRGYT	TRBV19	TRBJ1-2
ASSVEQDPYNEQF	TRBV9	TRBJ2-1
ASRTGLMGSNQPQH	TRBV28	TRBJ1-5
ASSYLGGRGRAEAF	TRBV6-5	TRBJ1-1
ASSPGHFSGANVLT	TRBV4-2	TRBJ2-6
ASSNGQVSNNEQF	TRBV19	TRBJ2-1
ASARRSSGTISYEQY	TRBV19	TRBJ2-7
ASSLRQKYNEQF	TRBV14	TRBJ2-1
ASRRSSGNTIY	TRBV28	TRBJ1-3
ASSIGATSGGGRETQY	TRBV19	TRBJ2-5
ASIRFAGAYEQF	TRBV2	TRBJ2-1
ASSQRETTDTQY	TRBV6-5	TRBJ2-3
ASTIRDNEQY	TRBV2	TRBJ2-7
ATSRDTRLADIQY	TRBV15	TRBJ2-4
ASSRDLAETQY	TRBV7-2	TRBJ2-5
ASTGGKGRGITEAF	TRBV7-2	TRBJ1-1
ASRTGGNTEAF	TRBV2	TRBJ1-1
ASTEREKAYAGELF	TRBV9	TRBJ2-2
ASSRAGGSSYNEQF	TRBV18	TRBJ2-1
ASSQRQMTGNEQF	TRBV7-2	TRBJ2-1
AWSGFSGLYGYT	TRBV30	TRBJ1-2
ASSFRGYQPQH	TRBV28	TRBJ1-5
ASSVEGDTQY	TRBV2	TRBJ2-3
ASSSRTQVSNQPQH	TRBV2	TRBJ1-5
ASSQSPGTGPNEQF	TRBV4-1	TRBJ2-1